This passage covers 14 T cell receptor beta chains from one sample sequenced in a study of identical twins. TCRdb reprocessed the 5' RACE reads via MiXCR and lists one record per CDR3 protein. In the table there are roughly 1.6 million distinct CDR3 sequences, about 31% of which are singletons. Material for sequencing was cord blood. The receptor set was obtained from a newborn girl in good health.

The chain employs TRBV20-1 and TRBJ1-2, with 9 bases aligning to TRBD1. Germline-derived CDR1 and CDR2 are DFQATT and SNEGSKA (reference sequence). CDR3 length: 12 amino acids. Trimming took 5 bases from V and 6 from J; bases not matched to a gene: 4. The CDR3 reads CSAAQGADGYTF. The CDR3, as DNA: TGCAGTGCTGCACAGGGGGCAGATGGCTACACCTTC.

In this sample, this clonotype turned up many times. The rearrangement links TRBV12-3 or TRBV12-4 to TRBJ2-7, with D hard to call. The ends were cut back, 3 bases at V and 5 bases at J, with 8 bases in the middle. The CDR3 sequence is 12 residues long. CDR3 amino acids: CASSFTLNEQYF. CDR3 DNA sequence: TGTGCCAGCAGTTTTACCTTGAACGAGCAGTACTTC.

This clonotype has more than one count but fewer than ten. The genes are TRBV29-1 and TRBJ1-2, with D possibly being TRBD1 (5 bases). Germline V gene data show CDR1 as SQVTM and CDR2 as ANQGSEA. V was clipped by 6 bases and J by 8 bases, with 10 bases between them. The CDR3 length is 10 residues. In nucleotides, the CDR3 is TGCAGCGTACGGGACTGGGGCTACACCTTC. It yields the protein CSVRDWGYTF.

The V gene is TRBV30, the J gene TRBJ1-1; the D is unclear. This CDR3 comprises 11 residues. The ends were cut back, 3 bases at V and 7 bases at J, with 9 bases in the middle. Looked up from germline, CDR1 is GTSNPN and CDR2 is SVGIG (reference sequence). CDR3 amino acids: CAWREQLEAFF. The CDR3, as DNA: TGTGCCTGGAGGGAACAGCTTGAAGCTTTCTTT.

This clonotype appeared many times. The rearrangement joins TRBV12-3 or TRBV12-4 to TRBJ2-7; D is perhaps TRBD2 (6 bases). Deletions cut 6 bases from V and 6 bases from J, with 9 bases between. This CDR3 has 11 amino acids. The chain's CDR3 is CASSETSEQYF. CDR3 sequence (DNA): TGTGCCAGCAGCGAGACTAGCGAGCAGTACTTC.

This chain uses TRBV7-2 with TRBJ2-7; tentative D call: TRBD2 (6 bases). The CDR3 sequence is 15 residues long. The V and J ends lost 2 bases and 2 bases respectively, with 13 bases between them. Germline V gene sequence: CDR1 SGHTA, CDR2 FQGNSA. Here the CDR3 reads CASSLSASETYEQYF. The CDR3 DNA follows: TGTGCCAGCAGCTTATCCGCTAGCGAGACCTACGAGCAGTACTTC.

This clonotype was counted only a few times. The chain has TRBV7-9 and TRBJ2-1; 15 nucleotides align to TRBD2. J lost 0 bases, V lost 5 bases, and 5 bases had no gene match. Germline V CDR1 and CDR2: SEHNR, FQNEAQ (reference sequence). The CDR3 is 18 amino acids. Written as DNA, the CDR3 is TGTGCCAGCAGCCGGGGGACTAGCGGGAGGAGCTCCTACAATGAGCAGTTCTTC. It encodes CASSRGTSGRSSYNEQFF.

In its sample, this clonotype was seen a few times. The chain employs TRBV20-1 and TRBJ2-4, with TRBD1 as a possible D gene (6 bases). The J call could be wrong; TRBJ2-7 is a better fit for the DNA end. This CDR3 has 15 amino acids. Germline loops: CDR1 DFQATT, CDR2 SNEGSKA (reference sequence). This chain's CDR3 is CSARVNGDIHYEQYF. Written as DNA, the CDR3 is TGCAGTGCTAGAGTTAATGGGGACATACACTACGAGCAGTACTTC.

The CDR3 sequence is CASSWASGRALSTDQETQYF. The DNA for the CDR3 is TGTGCCAGCAGTTGGGCTAGCGGGAGGGCCTTGTCTACGGACCAAGAGACCCAGTACTTC. The chain combines TRBV12-3 or TRBV12-4 with TRBJ2-5; 12 nucleotides align to TRBD2. This CDR3 has 20 residues. V was pared by 4 bases and J by 0 bases, with 15 bases of the junction left unmatched.

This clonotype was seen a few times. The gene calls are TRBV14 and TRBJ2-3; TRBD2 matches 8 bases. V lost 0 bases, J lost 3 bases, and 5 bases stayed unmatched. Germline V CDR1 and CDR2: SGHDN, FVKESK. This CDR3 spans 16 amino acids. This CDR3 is CASSQDPGGVTDTQYF. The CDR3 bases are TGTGCCAGCAGCCAAGATCCCGGGGGGGTAACAGATACGCAGTATTTT. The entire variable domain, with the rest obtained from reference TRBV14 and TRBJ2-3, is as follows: EAGVTQFPSHSVIEKGQTVTLRCDPISGHDNLYWYRRVMGKEIKFLLHFVKESKQDESGMPNNRFLAERTGGTYSTLKVQPAELEDSGVYFCASSQDPGGVTDTQYFGPGTRLTVL.

CDR3 bases: TGTGCCTGGAAGACGGTCGTTAACACCGGGGAGCTGTTTTTT. It encodes CAWKTVVNTGELFF. This sequence joins TRBV30 and TRBJ2-2, with D unclear. Germline CDR1 GTSNPN, CDR2 SVGIG (reference sequence). V lost 4 bases to trimming and J lost 2 bases, with 11 bases between them. The CDR3 has 14 residues. The variable domain in full, completed from reference TRBV30 and TRBJ2-2, reads SQTIHQWPATLVQPVGSPLSLECTVEGTSNPNLYWYRQAAGRGLQLLFYSVGIGQISSEVPQNLSASRPQDRQFILSSKKLLLSDSGFYLCAWKTVVNTGELFFGEGSRLTVL.

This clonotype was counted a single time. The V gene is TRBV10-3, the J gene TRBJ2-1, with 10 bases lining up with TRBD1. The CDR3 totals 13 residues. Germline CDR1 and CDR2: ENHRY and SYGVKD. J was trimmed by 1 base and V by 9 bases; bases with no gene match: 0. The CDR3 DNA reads TGTGCCATGGGACAGGGGTCCTACAATGAGCAGTTCTTC. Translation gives CAMGQGSYNEQFF.

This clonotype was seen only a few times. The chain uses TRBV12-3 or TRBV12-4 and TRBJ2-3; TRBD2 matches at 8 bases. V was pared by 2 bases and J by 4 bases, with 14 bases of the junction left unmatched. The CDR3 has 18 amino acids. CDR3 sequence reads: CASSLHGRGLVVPDTQYF. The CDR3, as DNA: TGTGCCAGCAGTTTACATGGAAGGGGACTAGTGGTCCCAGATACGCAGTATTTT.

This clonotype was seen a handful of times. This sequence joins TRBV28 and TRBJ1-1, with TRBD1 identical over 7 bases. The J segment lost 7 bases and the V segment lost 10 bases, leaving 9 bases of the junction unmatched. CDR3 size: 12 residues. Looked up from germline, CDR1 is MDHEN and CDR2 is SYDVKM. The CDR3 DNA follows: TGTGCCACAAGTGACAGGGAGGTTGAAGCTTTCTTT. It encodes CATSDREVEAFF.